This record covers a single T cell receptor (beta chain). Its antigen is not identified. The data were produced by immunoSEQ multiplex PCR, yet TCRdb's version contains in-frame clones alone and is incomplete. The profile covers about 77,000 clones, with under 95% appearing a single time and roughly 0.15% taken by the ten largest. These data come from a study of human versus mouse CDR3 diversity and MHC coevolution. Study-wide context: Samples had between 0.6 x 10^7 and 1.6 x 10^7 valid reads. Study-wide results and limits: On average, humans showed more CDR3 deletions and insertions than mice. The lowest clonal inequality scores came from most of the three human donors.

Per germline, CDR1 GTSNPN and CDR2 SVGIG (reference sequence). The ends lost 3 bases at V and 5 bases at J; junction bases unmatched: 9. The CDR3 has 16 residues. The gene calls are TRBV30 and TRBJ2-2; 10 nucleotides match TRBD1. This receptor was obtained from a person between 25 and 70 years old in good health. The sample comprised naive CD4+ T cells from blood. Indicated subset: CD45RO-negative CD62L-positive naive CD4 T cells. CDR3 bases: TGTGCCTGGAGAGGGGGGACAGGGGAAATTACCGGGGAGCTGTTTTTT. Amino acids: CAWRGGTGEITGELFF.